The 28 T cell receptor beta chains below come from one sample, sequenced in a study of blood T cell repertoires in COVID-19. Sequenced by immunoSEQ multiplex PCR; TCRdb stores in-frame clones only, minus some. The sample contains under 170,000 clones, around 90% of which appear only once. Sequenced sample: peripheral blood. The receptors here all came from an older woman with active or convalescent COVID-19.

The rearrangement joins TRBV19 to TRBJ1-5; D unclear. Germline V gene lookup returns CDR1 LNHDA and CDR2 SQIVND (reference sequence). Trimming pared 2 bases from V and 7 bases from J, leaving 18 bases between. CDR3 length: 16 residues. CDR3 sequence reads: CASSILVGVIGQPQHF. CDR3 coding DNA: TGTGCCAGTAGTATATTGGTCGGGGTCATCGGCCAGCCCCAGCATTTT. Using reference TRBV19 and TRBJ1-5 for the parts outside the CDR3, the full variable domain is DGGITQSPKYLFRKEGQNVTLSCEQNLNHDAMYWYRQDPGQGLRLIYYSQIVNDFQKGDIAEGYSVSREKKESFPLTVTSAQKNPTAFYLCASSILVGVIGQPQHFGDGTRLSIL.

The chain carries TRBV6-2 or TRBV6-3 and TRBJ2-1; D may be TRBD1 (5 bases). CDR3 length: 13 residues. Trimming took 4 bases from V and 8 from J, leaving 12 bases between them. CDR1 is MNHEY and CDR2 is SVGEGT in the germline V gene. The CDR3 spells CASSFLQVHEQFF. Here the CDR3 DNA reads TGTGCCAGCAGTTTCCTACAGGTTCATGAGCAGTTCTTC.

The chain carries TRBV2 and TRBJ1-1; tentatively, D is TRBD1 (5 bases). The CDR3 contains 14 residues. CDR1 SNHLY and CDR2 FYNNEI come from the germline V gene. The V end was cut by 1 base, the J end by 4 bases, with 10 bases between. CDR3 residues: CASSEGRGGTEAFF. The CDR3, as DNA: TGTGCCAGCAGTGAAGGGAGGGGAGGCACTGAAGCTTTCTTT.

J is TRBJ2-5 and V is TRBV5-1; tentatively, D is TRBD1 (7 bases). The CDR3 totals 14 residues. V shed 7 bases and J shed 4 bases, with 17 bases lying between them. Germline V gene data show CDR1 as SGHRS and CDR2 as YFSETQ. DNA for the CDR3: TGCGCCAGCGCTGCGGGGACAGAGGGAGAGACCCAGTACTTC. Translating gives CASAAGTEGETQYF. The full variable domain, completed using reference TRBV5-1 and TRBJ2-5, is KAGVTQTPRYLIKTRGQQVTLSCSPISGHRSVSWYQQTPGQGLQFLFEYFSETQRNKGNFPGRFSGRQFSNSRSEMNVSTLELGDSALYLCASAAGTEGETQYFGPGTRLLVL.

The chain uses TRBV27 and TRBJ2-2; D possibly corresponds to TRBD1 (5 bases). Per the germline V gene, CDR1 is MNHEY and CDR2 is SMNVEV (reference sequence). The germline V and J ends were trimmed by 5 bases and 2 bases, with 9 bases remaining between them. This CDR3 has 14 amino acids. The CDR3 region has the DNA TGTGCCAGCAGTAGACAGTTAAACACCGGGGAGCTGTTTTTT. Encoded protein: CASSRQLNTGELFF.

The J gene is TRBJ1-1, the V gene TRBV6-6; a possible D gene is TRBD1 (6 bases). Trimming removed 6 bases from V and 3 bases from J, with 14 bases in between. This CDR3 comprises 14 residues. CDR1 MNHNY and CDR2 SVGAGI come from the germline V gene (reference sequence). CDR3 nucleotide sequence: TGTGCCAGCAGGTACGGGGGCGCGGACACTGAAGCTTTCTTT. This encodes CASRYGGADTEAFF.

The chain couples TRBV5-1 to TRBJ2-3; D is unclear. This CDR3 region has 14 residues. CDR1 and CDR2 from the germline V gene are SGHRS and YFSETQ. Trimming removed 0 bases at V and 2 bases at J, with 7 bases between. The CDR3 DNA follows: TGCGCCAGCAGCTTGGGTGGCCTCACAGATACGCAGTATTTT. Translating gives CASSLGGLTDTQYF.

This clone was recorded only once. The V call is TRBV5-4, the J call TRBJ2-5; 7 bases align to TRBD2. The CDR3 has 15 residues. Trimming at V came to 0 bases and at J to 5 bases, leaving 7 bases not matched to a gene. Germline CDR1 and CDR2: SGHNT and YYREEE (reference sequence). The CDR3 loop reads CASSLVGGGEETQYF. Here the CDR3 DNA reads TGTGCCAGCAGCTTGGTTGGCGGGGGAGAGGAGACCCAGTACTTC.

This clone was seen once. This rearrangement joins TRBV3-1 (or the pseudogene TRBV3-2) to TRBJ1-5, with 7 bases fitting TRBD1. The CDR3 spans 16 residues. Germline V gene data show CDR1 as LGHDT and CDR2 as YNNKEL (reference sequence). J was trimmed by 3 bases and V by 1 base; bases with no gene match: 6. The CDR3 loop is CASSQGGGGPNQPQHF. CDR3 bases: TGTGCCAGCAGCCAAGGAGGGGGCGGCCCCAATCAGCCCCAGCATTTT.

V and J are TRBV5-5 and TRBJ1-1, with a weak D call TRBD1 (6 bases). V lost 4 bases and J lost 5, with 15 bases in between. The germline CDR1 and CDR2 sequences are SGHKS and YYEKEE (reference sequence). The CDR3 covers 14 residues. In DNA form, the CDR3 reads TGTGCCAGCAGCCTTCTGGACAGCAGGACTGAAGCTTTCTTT. It yields the protein CASSLLDSRTEAFF.

The chain recombines TRBV19 with TRBJ1-4, with 8 bases aligning to TRBD1. The CDR3 is made up of 14 amino acids. V lost 6 bases to trimming and J lost 8 bases; unmatched junction nucleotides: 8. Germline CDR1 LNHDA, CDR2 SQIVND (reference sequence). The CDR3 coding sequence is TGTGCCAGTAGGAAACGGGGACAGGAGGAAAAACTGTTTTTT. It translates to CASRKRGQEEKLFF.

The chain uses TRBV9 and TRBJ1-3; D is ambiguous. The V end was cut by 4 bases, the J end by 8 bases, with 16 bases between. CDR3 length: 14 amino acids. In germline, CDR1 is SGDLS, CDR2 YYNGEE. The CDR3: CASSPAGKGDTIYF. CDR3 DNA sequence: TGTGCCAGCAGCCCAGCGGGGAAAGGTGACACCATATATTTT.

V usage is TRBV6-5 and J usage is TRBJ2-7, with 7 positions matching TRBD1. This CDR3 is built from 14 residues. Unmatched junction bases numbered 1, after V lost 0 bases and J lost 2 bases. Germline CDR1 is MNHEY and CDR2 is SVGAGI. CDR3 protein: CASSYSQGAYEQYF. CDR3 coding DNA: TGTGCCAGCAGTTACTCCCAGGGGGCCTACGAGCAGTACTTC.

The chain carries TRBV7-9 and TRBJ2-3; D is perhaps TRBD2 (5 bases). CDR1 and CDR2 (germline): SEHNR, FQNEAQ (reference sequence). V was pared by 2 bases and J by 0 bases, with 9 bases between. The CDR3 has 15 amino acids. CDR3 sequence reads: CASSLLLGSTDTQYF. The DNA of the CDR3 is TGTGCCAGCAGCTTATTACTAGGTAGCACAGATACGCAGTATTTT.

This clone was observed a single time. The V call is TRBV9, the J call TRBJ2-3; perhaps TRBD1 as D (6 bases). CDR1 and CDR2 from the germline V gene are SGDLS and YYNGEE. The ends were cut back, 0 bases at V and 4 bases at J, with 12 bases in the middle. The CDR3 contains 15 residues. As DNA, the CDR3 is TGTGCCAGCAGCGTAGGAACCAGGACAGCAGATACGCAGTATTTT. As protein: CASSVGTRTADTQYF.

As concerns this clone: Additional DNA sequences in this sample encode the identical CDR3. The gene calls are TRBV4-3 and TRBJ1-2, with 8 bases aligning to TRBD1. CDR3 length: 15 residues. The V segment lost 0 bases and the J segment 2 bases; nucleotides outside the gene matches: 2. CDR1 LGHNA and CDR2 YSLEER come from the germline V gene. This CDR3 reads CASSQDQGANYGYTF. The CDR3 nucleotides are TGCGCCAGCAGCCAAGATCAGGGGGCGAACTATGGCTACACCTTC.

This chain links TRBV24-1 with TRBJ2-3, with 7 nucleotides matching TRBD1. The V gene's germline CDR1 is KGHDR and CDR2 SFDVKD. The CDR3 is 15 amino acids. With 0 bases clipped from V and 2 bases from J, the junction kept 1 base outside the gene matches. CDR3 in DNA: TGTGCCACCAGTGATTTGGGACAGGTCACAGATACGCAGTATTTT. This gives the protein CATSDLGQVTDTQYF.

The V and J genes are TRBV5-7 and TRBJ2-3; 7 bases align to TRBD2. TRBV5-7 is placed among ORFs of uncertain function. The CDR3 is 15 residues long. The trim removed 1 base at V and 5 bases at J, leaving 7 bases unmatched. As DNA, the CDR3 is TGTGCCAGCAGCTTGAGGCCGGGGGGAGGAGATACGCAGTATTTT. The encoded protein is CASSLRPGGGDTQYF.

The chain has TRBV6-5 and TRBJ1-3, with 7 positions matching TRBD1. This CDR3 is 13 amino acids long. In germline, CDR1 is MNHEY, CDR2 SVGAGI. V was clipped by 7 bases and J by 8 bases; unmatched bases: 8. CDR3 in DNA: TGTGCCAGCATGTCCCAGGGGGAGGACACCATATATTTT. It codes for CASMSQGEDTIYF.

The chain carries TRBV7-6 and TRBJ2-1; 7 bases are shared with TRBD1. J lost 6 bases, V lost 1 base, and 9 bases had no gene match. The length of the CDR3 is 16 residues. CDR1 and CDR2 (germline): SGHVS, FNYEAQ. CDR3 sequence: CASSLGQGTNLNEQFF. The CDR3 region has the DNA TGTGCCAGCAGCTTAGGACAGGGTACTAATCTCAATGAGCAGTTCTTC.

This chain uses TRBV27 with TRBJ1-2, with 9 positions matching TRBD1. CDR3 length: 14 residues. Unmatched junction bases numbered 6, after V lost 5 bases and J lost 5 bases. The germline CDR1 and CDR2 sequences are MNHEY and SMNVEV (reference sequence). CDR3 amino acids: CASSPDRGNYGYTF. CDR3 DNA sequence: TGTGCCAGCAGTCCTGACAGGGGGAATTATGGCTACACCTTC.

The chain couples TRBV7-2 to TRBJ2-2; no firm D call. Trimming cost V 5 bases and J 3 bases, with 13 bases left between them. CDR1 SGHTA and CDR2 FQGNSA come from the germline V gene. The CDR3 totals 15 residues. DNA for the CDR3: TGTGCCAGCAGCCTCCTTGACGGGTACACCGGGGAGCTGTTTTTT. This gives the protein CASSLLDGYTGELFF. Combining the CDR3 with reference TRBV7-2 and TRBJ2-2 gives the whole variable domain GAGVSQSPSNKVTEKGKDVELRCDPISGHTALYWYRQSLGQGLEFLIYFQGNSAPDKSGLPSDRFSAERTGGSVSTLTIQRTQQEDSAVYLCASSLLDGYTGELFFGEGSRLTVL.

The V and J genes are TRBV15 and TRBJ1-5, with a possible D match to TRBD1 (6 bases). CDR3 length: 15 amino acids. The V and J ends lost 0 bases and 3 bases respectively, with 9 bases between them. Germline-derived CDR1 and CDR2 are LNHNV and YYDKDF (reference sequence). The CDR3 region has the DNA TGTGCCACCAGCAGAGAGGGACAAAACAATCAGCCCCAGCATTTT. Its translation is CATSREGQNNQPQHF. Full variable domain (missing parts from reference TRBV15 and TRBJ1-5): DAMVIQNPRYQVTQFGKPVTLSCSQTLNHNVMYWYQQKSSQAPKLLFHYYDKDFNNEADTPDNFQSRRPNTSFCFLDIRSPGLGDTAMYLCATSREGQNNQPQHFGDGTRLSIL.

V and J are TRBV6-1 and TRBJ1-2, with 7 nucleotides matching TRBD1. The length of the CDR3 is 15 residues. V was clipped by 2 bases and J by 4 bases; unmatched bases: 7. From germline, CDR1 is MNHNS and CDR2 SASEGT. The CDR3 region is CASSERDRVLYGYTF. For the CDR3, the DNA is TGTGCCAGCAGTGAACGAGACAGGGTTCTCTATGGCTACACCTTC.

This chain joins TRBV2 and TRBJ1-4; 7 positions agree with TRBD1. There are 13 residues in the CDR3. Germline CDR1 and CDR2: SNHLY and FYNNEI. With 7 bases clipped from V and 8 bases from J, the junction kept 7 bases outside the gene matches. CDR3 DNA sequence: TGTGCCAGCAAATGGCAGGGGGGAGAAAAACTGTTTTTT. It encodes CASKWQGGEKLFF.

The V call is TRBV15, the J call TRBJ2-1; possibly TRBD1 for D (5 bases). Germline V gene data show CDR1 as LNHNV and CDR2 as YYDKDF (reference sequence). The CDR3 consists of 18 residues. V shed 3 bases and J shed 0 bases, with 18 bases lying between them. The CDR3 spells CATSSDNRGWDSYNEQFF. DNA of the CDR3: TGTGCCACCAGCAGTGATAATAGGGGTTGGGACTCCTACAATGAGCAGTTCTTC.

This chain links TRBV6-2 or TRBV6-3 with TRBJ2-5; the match to TRBD1 covers 9 bases. This CDR3 spans 15 amino acids. In germline, CDR1 is MNHEY, CDR2 SVGEGT. The V and J ends lost 2 bases and 5 bases, in that order; junction bases with no gene match: 6. CDR3 residues: CASSYGQGIKETQYF. The CDR3 coding sequence is TGTGCCAGCAGTTACGGACAGGGGATTAAGGAGACCCAGTACTTC.

The chain links TRBV10-3 to TRBJ1-3; perhaps TRBD1 as D (5 bases). CDR3 size: 14 residues. Germline values: CDR1 ENHRY, CDR2 SYGVKD. Deletions cut 6 bases from V and 4 bases from J, with 13 bases between. The CDR3 sequence: CAISAQGSGNTIYF. CDR3 in DNA: TGTGCCATCAGCGCTCAGGGTTCCGGAAACACCATATATTTT.